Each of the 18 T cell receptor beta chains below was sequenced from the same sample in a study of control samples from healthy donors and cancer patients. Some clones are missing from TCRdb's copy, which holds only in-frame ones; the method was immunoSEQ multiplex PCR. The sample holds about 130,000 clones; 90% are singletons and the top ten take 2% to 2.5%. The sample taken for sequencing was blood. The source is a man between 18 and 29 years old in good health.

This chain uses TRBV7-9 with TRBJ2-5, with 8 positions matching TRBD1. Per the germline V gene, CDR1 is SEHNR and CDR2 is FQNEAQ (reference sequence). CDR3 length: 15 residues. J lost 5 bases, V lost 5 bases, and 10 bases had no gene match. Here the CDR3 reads CASSLRTGNRETQYF. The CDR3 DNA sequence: TGTGCCAGCAGCCTCAGGACAGGGAATAGGGAGACCCAGTACTTC.

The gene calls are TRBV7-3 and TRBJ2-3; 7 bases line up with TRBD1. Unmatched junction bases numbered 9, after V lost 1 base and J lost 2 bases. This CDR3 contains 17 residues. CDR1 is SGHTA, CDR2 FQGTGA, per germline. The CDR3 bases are TGTGCCAGCAGCTTAATGAACCCGGGACAGCTCACAGATACGCAGTATTTT. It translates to CASSLMNPGQLTDTQYF.

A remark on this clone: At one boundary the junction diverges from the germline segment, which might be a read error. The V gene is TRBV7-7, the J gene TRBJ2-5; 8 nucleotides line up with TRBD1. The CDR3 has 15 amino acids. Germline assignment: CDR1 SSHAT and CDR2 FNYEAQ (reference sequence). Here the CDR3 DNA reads TGTGCTAGCAGCTCCGGACAGGGCCGACAGGAGACCCAGTACTTC. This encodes CASSSGQGRQETQYF.

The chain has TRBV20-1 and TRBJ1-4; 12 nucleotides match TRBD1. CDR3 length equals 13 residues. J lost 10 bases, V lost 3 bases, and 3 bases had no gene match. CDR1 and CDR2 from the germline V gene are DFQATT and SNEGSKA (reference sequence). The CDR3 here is CSASTGQGAKLFF. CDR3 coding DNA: TGCAGTGCTAGTACGGGACAGGGGGCAAAACTGTTTTTT.

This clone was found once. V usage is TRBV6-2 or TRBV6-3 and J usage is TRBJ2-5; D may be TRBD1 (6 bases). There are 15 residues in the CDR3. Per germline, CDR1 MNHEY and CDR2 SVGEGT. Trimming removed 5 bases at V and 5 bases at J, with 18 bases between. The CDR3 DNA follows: TGTGCCAGCAGTGGGCAAGAAACAGGGCGGGAGACCCAGTACTTC. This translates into CASSGQETGRETQYF.

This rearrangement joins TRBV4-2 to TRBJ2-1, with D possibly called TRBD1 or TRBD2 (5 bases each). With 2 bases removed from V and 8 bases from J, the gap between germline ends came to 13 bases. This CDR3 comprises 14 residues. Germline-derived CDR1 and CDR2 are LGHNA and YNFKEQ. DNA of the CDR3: TGTGCCAGCAGCCAAATAGCCCGGGACGATGAGCAGTTCTTC. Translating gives CASSQIARDDEQFF.

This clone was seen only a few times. CDR3 in DNA: TGTGCCAGCAGTTACTATACACACCAAGAGACCCAGTACTTC. Translating gives CASSYYTHQETQYF. The J gene is TRBJ2-5, the V gene TRBV6-2 or TRBV6-3; no firm D call. V lost 1 base, J lost 0 bases, and 6 bases lay in between. CDR3 size: 14 residues. Germline loops: CDR1 MNHEY, CDR2 SVGEGT.

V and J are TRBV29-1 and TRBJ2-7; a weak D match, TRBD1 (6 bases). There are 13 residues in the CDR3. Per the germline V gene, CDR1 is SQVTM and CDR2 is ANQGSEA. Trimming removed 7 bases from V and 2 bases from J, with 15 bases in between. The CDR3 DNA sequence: TGCAGCGCATGGACAGAGACACCCTACGAGCAGTACTTC. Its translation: CSAWTETPYEQYF.

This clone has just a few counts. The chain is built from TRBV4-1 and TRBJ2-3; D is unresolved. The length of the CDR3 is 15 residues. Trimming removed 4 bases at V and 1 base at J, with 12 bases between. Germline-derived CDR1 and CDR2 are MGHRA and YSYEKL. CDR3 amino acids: CASSLSGQGTDTQYF. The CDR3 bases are TGCGCCAGCAGCCTAAGTGGGCAGGGCACAGATACGCAGTATTTT.

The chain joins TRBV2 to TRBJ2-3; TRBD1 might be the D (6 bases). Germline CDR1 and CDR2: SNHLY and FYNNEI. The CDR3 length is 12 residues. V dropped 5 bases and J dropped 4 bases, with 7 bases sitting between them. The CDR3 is CASSQGPDTQYF. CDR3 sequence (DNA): TGTGCCAGCAGTCAGGGGCCAGATACGCAGTATTTT.

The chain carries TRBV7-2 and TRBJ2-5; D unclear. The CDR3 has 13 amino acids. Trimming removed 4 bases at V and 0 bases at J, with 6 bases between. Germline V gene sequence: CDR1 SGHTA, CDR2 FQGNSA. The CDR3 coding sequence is TGTGCCAGCAGCTCCTTGTACCAAGAGACCCAGTACTTC. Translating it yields CASSSLYQETQYF.

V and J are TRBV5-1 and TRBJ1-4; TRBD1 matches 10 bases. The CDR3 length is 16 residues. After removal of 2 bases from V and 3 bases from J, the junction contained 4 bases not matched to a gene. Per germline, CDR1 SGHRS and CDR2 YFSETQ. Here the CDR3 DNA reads TGCGCCAGCAGCTTACCGGGACAGGGGTCTAATGAAAAACTGTTTTTT. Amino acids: CASSLPGQGSNEKLFF.

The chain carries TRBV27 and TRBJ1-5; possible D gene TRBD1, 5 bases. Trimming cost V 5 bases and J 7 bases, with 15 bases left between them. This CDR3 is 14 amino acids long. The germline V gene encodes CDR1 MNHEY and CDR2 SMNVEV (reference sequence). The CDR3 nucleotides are TGTGCCAGCAGTCCGGCCCGAAACAGGCAGCCCCAGCATTTT. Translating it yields CASSPARNRQPQHF.

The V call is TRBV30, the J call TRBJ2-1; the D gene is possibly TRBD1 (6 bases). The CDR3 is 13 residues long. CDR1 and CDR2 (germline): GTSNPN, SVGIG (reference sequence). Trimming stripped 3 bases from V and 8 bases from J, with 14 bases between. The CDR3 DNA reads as TGTGCCTGGAGGACGGACAGCCCAGATGAGCAGTTCTTC. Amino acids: CAWRTDSPDEQFF.

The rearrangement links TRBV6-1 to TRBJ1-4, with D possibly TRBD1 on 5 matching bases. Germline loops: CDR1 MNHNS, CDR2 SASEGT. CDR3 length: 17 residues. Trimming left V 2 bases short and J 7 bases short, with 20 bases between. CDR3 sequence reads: CASSEFARQQVAEKLFF. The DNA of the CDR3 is TGTGCCAGCAGTGAATTTGCTCGTCAACAGGTGGCTGAAAAACTGTTTTTT.

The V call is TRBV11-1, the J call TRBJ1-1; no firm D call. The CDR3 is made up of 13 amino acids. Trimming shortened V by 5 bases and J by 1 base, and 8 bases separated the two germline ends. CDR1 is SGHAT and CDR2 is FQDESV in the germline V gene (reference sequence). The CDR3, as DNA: TGTGCCAGCAGCAGGGCAACGAACACTGAAGCTTTCTTT. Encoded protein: CASSRATNTEAFF.

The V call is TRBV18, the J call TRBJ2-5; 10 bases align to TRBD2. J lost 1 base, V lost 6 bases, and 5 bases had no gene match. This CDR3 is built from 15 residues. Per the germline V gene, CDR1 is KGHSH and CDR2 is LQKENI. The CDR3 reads CASSRTSGSQETQYF. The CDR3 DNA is TGTGCCAGCTCGCGGACTAGCGGTTCCCAAGAGACCCAGTACTTC.

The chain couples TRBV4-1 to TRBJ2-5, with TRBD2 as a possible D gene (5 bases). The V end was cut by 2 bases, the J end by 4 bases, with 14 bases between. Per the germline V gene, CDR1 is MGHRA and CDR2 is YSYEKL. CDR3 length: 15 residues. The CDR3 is CASSQPGSRGETQYF. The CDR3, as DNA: TGCGCCAGCAGCCAACCCGGGTCCCGGGGAGAGACCCAGTACTTC.